This is a list of T cell receptor beta chains from one sample in a study of blood T cell repertoires in COVID-19. Produced via immunoSEQ multiplex PCR; TCRdb's table is partial and in-frame only. This sample has 120,000 or so clones, with about four fifths found just once. The sequencing sample was made of peripheral blood. The source is a man older than 75 with active or convalescent COVID-19. Each CDR3 is given with its conserved first and last residue. A D gene is named only where the DNA matches it firmly. Only part of the rows carry a size: once, few, many, or a class if the clone is expanded.

D	size	V	J	DNA	CDR3
TRBD2	NA	TRBV5-8	TRBJ2-2	TGTGCCAGCAGCTTGGCGGGGGGGCGAACCGGGGAGCTGTTTTTT	CASSLAGGRTGELFF
NA	NA	TRBV7-9	TRBJ2-7	TGTGCCAGCAGCTTAAGGGGTCAGTACGAGCAGTACTTC	CASSLRGQYEQYF
NA	NA	TRBV3-1/TRBV3-2	TRBJ2-5	TGTGCCAGCAGCCCCGCCCGGGAGACCCAGTACTTC	CASSPARETQYF
NA	NA	TRBV15	TRBJ2-1	TGTGCCACCAGCAGAGATCTTAAAACGAGGGAAGAGCAGTTCTTC	CATSRDLKTREEQFF
NA	NA	TRBV19	TRBJ1-6	TGTGCCAGTACGCCAGGGGCCAATAATTCACCCCTCCACTTT	CASTPGANNSPLHF
TRBD1	NA	TRBV7-2	TRBJ1-4	TGTGCCAGCAGCCACGGGACAGGGCCTCTTGCAAAACTGTTTTTT	CASSHGTGPLAKLFF
NA	NA	TRBV19	TRBJ2-7	TGTGCCAGTAGTAAAGCGGCAGAATACGAGCAGTACTTC	CASSKAAEYEQYF
NA	NA	TRBV6-2/TRBV6-3	TRBJ2-2	TGTGCCAGCAGTTTCGCGACAACGAACACCGGGGAGCTGTTTTTT	CASSFATTNTGELFF
TRBD1	once	TRBV18	TRBJ1-4	TGTGCCAGCTCACCACAGACCGGGACAGTGAAGAAAGAAAAACTGTTTTTT	CASSPQTGTVKKEKLFF
TRBD1	few	TRBV19	TRBJ1-5	TGTGCCAGTACTAGACAGGGGGAAAATCAGCCCCAGCATTTT	CASTRQGENQPQHF
TRBD1	NA	TRBV18	TRBJ1-2	TGTGCCAGCTCACCTAGGACAGGGGACGACTATGGCTACACCTTC	CASSPRTGDDYGYTF
TRBD1	NA	TRBV11-2	TRBJ1-2	TGTGCCAGCAGCTACCCGGGACAGGGGGCCCGTGGCTACACCTTC	CASSYPGQGARGYTF
NA	NA	TRBV6-2/TRBV6-3	TRBJ2-2	TGTGCCAGCAGCCAACACCAAGGAGACACCGGGGAGCTGTTTTTT	CASSQHQGDTGELFF
NA	NA	TRBV27	TRBJ2-2	TGTGCCAGCCGCCGCAGAGGTACCGGGGAGCTGTTTTTT	CASRRRGTGELFF
TRBD1	NA	TRBV19	TRBJ1-2	TGTGCCAGTGATACAGGGGGTCGACGGTACACCTTC	CASDTGGRRYTF
TRBD1	NA	TRBV5-1	TRBJ1-1	TGCGCCAGCAGCAAGGGACAGATGAACACTGAAGCTTTCTTT	CASSKGQMNTEAFF
NA	NA	TRBV24-1	TRBJ2-1	TGTGCCACCAGTGATGAAGGAGGATTCAATGAGCAGTTCTTC	CATSDEGGFNEQFF
TRBD1	NA	TRBV7-2	TRBJ2-1	TGTGCCAGCAGCTACCAACAGGGGGGCTCCTACAATGAGCAGTTCTTC	CASSYQQGGSYNEQFF
NA	NA	TRBV5-6	TRBJ2-3	TGTGCCAGCAGCTTGTATACAGATACGCAGTATTTT	CASSLYTDTQYF
NA	NA	TRBV5-1	TRBJ2-2	TGCGCCAGCAGCGGCGGGGACAGCACATTCTGGGGGGAGCTGTTTTTT	CASSGGDSTFWGELFF
NA	NA	TRBV19	TRBJ2-3	TGTGCCAGTAGTATTTCGGAGACAGATACGCAGTATTTT	CASSISETDTQYF
TRBD1	NA	TRBV27	TRBJ1-6	TGTGCCAGCAGTTTATCGATAGGGACAGGGGCTCATTCACCCCTCCACTTT	CASSLSIGTGAHSPLHF
NA	once	TRBV27	TRBJ1-1	TGTGCCAGCAGGGGGGCAGGCGCGGAGAACACTGAAGCTTTCTTT	CASRGAGAENTEAFF
TRBD2	NA	TRBV4-1	TRBJ2-7	TGCGCCAGCAGCCGGACTAGCGGGGGGCCCCTTTACGAGCAGTACTTC	CASSRTSGGPLYEQYF
TRBD2	NA	TRBV9	TRBJ2-1	TGTGCCAGCAGTGCTACTAGCGGGGCCTACAATGAGCAGTTCTTC	CASSATSGAYNEQFF
TRBD1	NA	TRBV3-1/TRBV3-2	TRBJ1-4	TGTGCCAGCAGCCAGGGACAGTCGAGAAATGAAAAACTGTTTTTT	CASSQGQSRNEKLFF
TRBD1	NA	TRBV7-8	TRBJ1-2	TGTGCCAGCAGCTGGGACAGGGCTGGCTACACCTTC	CASSWDRAGYTF
NA	few	TRBV5-5	TRBJ1-5	TGTGCCAGCAGCTCAGATTCTCAGCCCCAGCATTTT	CASSSDSQPQHF
TRBD1	NA	TRBV5-1	TRBJ1-3	TGCGCCAGCAGCTTGGGGACAGGGCCCGGAAACACCATATATTTT	CASSLGTGPGNTIYF
NA	NA	TRBV28	TRBJ2-5	TGTGCCAGCATACCATCAGGGAAGGAGACCCAGTACTTC	CASIPSGKETQYF
NA	NA	TRBV1	TRBJ1-5	TGCACCAGCAGCCCTCGCACGACTTCGTTTAATCAGCCCCAGCATTTT	CTSSPRTTSFNQPQHF